This is a list of T cell receptor beta chains from one sample in a study of cytomegalovirus exposure and HLA in healthy donors. Measured with immunoSEQ multiplex PCR; TCRdb has only the in-frame clones, and not every one. This sample has around 130,000 clones, with more than 60% found just once. The specimen was PBMCs. The receptor source for this set is a woman aged 40-49 years in good health and CMV-seropositive. The CDR3 runs from the conserved cysteine through the conserved F or W. The order of the fields is CDR3 length, D gene, clone size, V gene, J gene, CDR3 DNA, CDR3 protein. D genes are given only for firm matches. Clone size is given for some rows only: seen once, a few or many times, or a class if the clone is expanded.

>14|-|-|TRBV5-1|TRBJ2-2
TGCGCCAGCACCCGAGAGGGGGTCGACGGGGAGCTGTTTTTT
CASTREGVDGELFF
>16|TRBD1|-|TRBV28|TRBJ1-1
TGTGCCAGCAGTTCCGAGGGACAGGGGAGGAGGACTGAAGCTTTCTTT
CASSSEGQGRRTEAFF
>15|TRBD2|-|TRBV19|TRBJ2-5
TGTGCCAGTAGTTCCCTAGCGGGAGTCGTGGAGACCCAGTACTTC
CASSSLAGVVETQYF
>17|TRBD2|-|TRBV28|TRBJ2-1
TGTGCCAGCAGTCCATCCGGACTAGCGGGAGGATGGGGTGAGCAGTTCTTC
CASSPSGLAGGWGEQFF
>16|-|once|TRBV28|TRBJ2-7
TGTGCCAGCAGTTTTTTGGGCAGGGGTGAGGCCTACGAGCAGTACTTC
CASSFLGRGEAYEQYF
>15|-|few|TRBV7-9|TRBJ1-1
TGTGCCAGCAGCTTGGGTAGGGGCGTGAACACTGAAGCTTTCTTT
CASSLGRGVNTEAFF
>19|TRBD1|-|TRBV28|TRBJ1-1
TGTGCCAGCAGTTCACCCTTTCACCTACAGGGGGCGATCTCCACTGAAGCTTTCTTT
CASSSPFHLQGAISTEAFF
>15|-|once|TRBV19|TRBJ1-1
TGTGCCAGTAGTAGGCCGGGACAAGGAAGTTTTGAAGCTTTCTTT
CASSRPGQGSFEAFF
>15|TRBD2|-|TRBV7-2|TRBJ2-7
TGTGCCAGCAGAGCCGCCGGGACTAGCCTTGACGAGCAGTACTTC
CASRAAGTSLDEQYF
>15|-|-|TRBV10-3|TRBJ2-4
TGTGCCATCAGCACAGGGAGTGGAGCCAAAAACATTCAGTACTTC
CAISTGSGAKNIQYF
>14|-|-|TRBV18|TRBJ1-3
TGTGCCAGCTCACAGGACAGCTCTGGAAACACCATATATTTT
CASSQDSSGNTIYF
>13|-|-|TRBV30|TRBJ1-6
TGTGCCTGGAGTGTTCAGGGAAATTCACCCCTCCACTTT
CAWSVQGNSPLHF
>15|-|once|TRBV5-4|TRBJ1-1
TGTGCCAGCAGCTTCGGGGGGGTGAGGAACACTGAAGCTTTCTTT
CASSFGGVRNTEAFF
>14|-|few|TRBV2|TRBJ1-4
TGTGCCACCAAGTCGGAGCCGCAGAGTGAAAAACTGTTTTTT
CATKSEPQSEKLFF
>13|-|-|TRBV6-1|TRBJ1-1
TGTGCCAGCTCCGGACAGACGAACACTGAAGCTTTCTTT
CASSGQTNTEAFF
>15|-|-|TRBV14|TRBJ2-5
TGTGCCAGCAGCCAAGGTCGGACAGTCCAAGAGACCCAGTACTTC
CASSQGRTVQETQYF
>19|TRBD1|-|TRBV4-2|TRBJ2-6
TGTGCCAGCAGGCCCACCGCCGGGACAGCCTTTTCTGGGGCCAACGTCCTGACTTTC
CASRPTAGTAFSGANVLTF
>12|-|-|TRBV19|TRBJ1-5
TGTGCCAGTACAAGAGAAAATCAGCCCCAGCATTTT
CASTRENQPQHF
>16|TRBD1|once|TRBV27|TRBJ2-1
TGTGCCAGCAGTTGGGGACAGGGGGCGGGCTACAATGAGCAGTTCTTC
CASSWGQGAGYNEQFF
>10|TRBD1|-|TRBV20-1|TRBJ2-1
TGCAGTGCGACCGGGACAGGGCAGTTCTTC
CSATGTGQFF
>13|-|-|TRBV6-5|TRBJ1-4
TGTGCCAGCAGACTCTCATCAGGGGAAAAACTGTTTTTT
CASRLSSGEKLFF
>16|-|-|TRBV18|TRBJ2-7
TGTGCCAGCTCACCAATTAGGATATCTAGATCAAGCGAGCAGTACTTC
CASSPIRISRSSEQYF
>16|TRBD2|-|TRBV11-2|TRBJ2-7
TGTGCCAGCAGCCAGCGGGGGAGCTTACTCTCCTACGAGCAGTACTTC
CASSQRGSLLSYEQYF
>14|TRBD1|-|TRBV4-3|TRBJ2-3
TGCGCCAGCAGCCTCGACAGGGTCACAGATACGCAGTATTTT
CASSLDRVTDTQYF
>11|-|-|TRBV7-2|TRBJ2-5
TGTGCCAGCAGCCTTCAAGAGACCCAGTACTTC
CASSLQETQYF
>16|TRBD1|few|TRBV11-2|TRBJ2-2
TGTGCCAGCAGCTCTCGAACAGGGGTAGGGACCGGGGAGCTGTTTTTT
CASSSRTGVGTGELFF
>16|TRBD2|-|TRBV4-1|TRBJ2-1
TGCGCCAGCAGCCAAGTTATAGCGGGAGCTTACAATGAGCAGTTCTTC
CASSQVIAGAYNEQFF
>15|TRBD1|few|TRBV5-1|TRBJ2-7
TGCGCCAGCAGCTTGGTCGGTACAGGGGGCTACGAGCAGTACTTC
CASSLVGTGGYEQYF